These 29 T cell receptor beta chains were all obtained from the same sample, sequenced in a study of CD8 T cells in ankylosing spondylitis. In TCRdb, the 5' RACE reads were re-called with MiXCR into one record per CDR3 protein. This table holds 190,000 or so distinct CDR3 sequences, 9.5% to 15% found once. Sequencing was done on a sample of blood, either unsorted or a sorted T cell fraction (not recorded which). These receptors were collected from a male donor with ankylosing spondylitis or in good health (not recorded which).

The chain uses TRBV2 and TRBJ2-7, with D uncertain. The CDR3 covers 15 residues. Germline V gene lookup returns CDR1 SNHLY and CDR2 FYNNEI. V gave up 4 bases and J gave up 0 bases, with 13 bases separating them. The DNA of the CDR3 is TGTGCCAGCAGTGTGTCGCGGCATGTCTCCTACGAGCAGTACTTC. Translated: CASSVSRHVSYEQYF.

With regard to this clonotype: The junction departs from germline at one end; a sequencing error may be responsible. This sequence joins TRBV19 and TRBJ2-1; the D gene is possibly TRBD2 (5 bases). Germline CDR1 reads LNHDA; CDR2 reads SQIVND (reference sequence). The CDR3 runs 13 residues. This CDR3 reads CASTGPSYYEQFF. CDR3 sequence (DNA): TGTGCCAGTACCGGGCCTAGCTACTATGAGCAGTTCTTC. Full variable domain (outside the CDR3, taken from reference TRBV19 and TRBJ2-1): DGGITQSPKYLFRKEGQNVTLSCEQNLNHDAMYWYRQDPGQGLRLIYYSQIVNDFQKGDIAEGYSVSREKKESFPLTVTSAQKNPTAFYLCASTGPSYYEQFFGPGTRLTVL.

The V gene is TRBV5-6, the J gene TRBJ1-2, with D unresolved. Trimming removed 2 bases from V and 3 bases from J, with 11 bases in between. The CDR3 is 14 residues long. Germline CDR1 SGHDT, CDR2 YYEEEE. In nucleotides, the CDR3 is TGTGCCAGCAGCTTAGGAGGGTCTTACTATGGCTACACCTTC. Amino acid sequence: CASSLGGSYYGYTF.

This clonotype occurred many times. The chain recombines TRBV4-1 with TRBJ2-1; D not certain. V lost 1 base and J 0 bases, leaving 19 bases between the germline ends. Looked up from germline, CDR1 is MGHRA and CDR2 is YSYEKL. CDR3 length: 19 residues. CDR3 region: CASSQGSRSGQDSYNEQFF. CDR3 in DNA: TGCGCCAGCAGCCAAGGATCCCGCTCTGGCCAGGACTCCTACAATGAGCAGTTCTTC.

The chain joins TRBV6-1 to TRBJ2-1, with TRBD2 as a possible D gene (6 bases). The CDR3 loop spans 16 amino acids. Deletions cut 4 bases from V and 0 bases from J, with 13 bases between. CDR1 is MNHNS and CDR2 is SASEGT in the germline V gene. In DNA, the CDR3 is TGTGCCAGCAGTGCTTCCCGGGGGAGCTCCTACAATGAGCAGTTCTTC. Amino acid sequence: CASSASRGSSYNEQFF.

This clonotype was observed a handful of times. This rearrangement joins TRBV3-1 to TRBJ2-3; 9 nucleotides align to TRBD1. This CDR3 comprises 16 residues. Germline CDR1 and CDR2: LGHDT and YNNKEL (reference sequence). V shed 1 base, J shed 2 bases, and the junction held 4 bases outside the gene matches. This CDR3 reads CASSQGGQGYTDTQYF. The CDR3 DNA reads as TGTGCCAGCAGCCAAGGAGGACAGGGGTACACAGATACGCAGTATTTT.

This clonotype was recorded many times. The chain joins TRBV4-1 to TRBJ1-1; D is undetermined. The CDR3 runs to 14 residues. The V gene lost 1 base and the J gene lost 0 bases, with 6 bases spanning the gap. Germline V gene lookup returns CDR1 MGHRA and CDR2 YSYEKL. The CDR3 here is CASSQVGLNTEAFF. As DNA, the CDR3 is TGCGCCAGCAGCCAAGTCGGTCTGAACACTGAAGCTTTCTTT.

This chain links TRBV5-1 with TRBJ1-2; D remains unclear. This CDR3 is 14 amino acids long. The germline V gene has CDR1 SGHRS and CDR2 YFSETQ. The V gene lost 5 bases and the J gene lost 1 base, with 12 bases spanning the gap. The CDR3 DNA is TGCGCCAGCAGTCGACCTGGGTATAACTATGGCTACACCTTC. Amino acid sequence: CASSRPGYNYGYTF.

This clonotype occurred many times. The gene calls are TRBV13 and TRBJ2-7; the match to TRBD2 covers 10 bases. Germline loops: CDR1 PRHDT, CDR2 FYEKMQ (reference sequence). This CDR3 comprises 17 residues. With V trimmed by 4 bases and J by 6 bases, 15 bases remained unmatched. Written as DNA, the CDR3 is TGTGCCAGCAGCTCCCCGACCCTTAGCGGGGGGTTGTTCGAGCAGTACTTC. The encoded protein is CASSSPTLSGGLFEQYF.

The chain links TRBV20-1 to TRBJ2-7; TRBD2 aligns across 10 bases. CDR3 length equals 14 residues. Germline V gives CDR1 DFQATT, CDR2 SNEGSKA (reference sequence). V shed 5 bases and J 6 bases; nucleotides not matched to a gene: 10. CDR3 DNA sequence: TGCAGTGCTTCCTCCGGGACTAGCGAAGGCGAGCAGTACTTC. Amino acids: CSASSGTSEGEQYF.

The V and J genes are TRBV2 and TRBJ1-1; D not certain. Trimming removed 2 bases at V and 0 bases at J, with 13 bases between. The CDR3 is 16 residues long. Germline V gives CDR1 SNHLY, CDR2 FYNNEI. Here the CDR3 reads CASSEFKGVLNTEAFF. In nucleotides, the CDR3 is TGTGCCAGCAGTGAATTCAAGGGTGTCCTGAACACTGAAGCTTTCTTT.

This clonotype was seen only a few times. J is TRBJ2-3 and V is TRBV7-7, with D possibly being TRBD1 or TRBD2 (5 bases each). Germline V gives CDR1 SSHAT, CDR2 FNYEAQ (reference sequence). Trimming cost V 5 bases and J 0 bases, with 9 bases left between them. The CDR3 loop spans 14 amino acids. The CDR3 bases are TGTGCCAGCAGCCCTCGGGACAGCACAGATACGCAGTATTTT. It specifies CASSPRDSTDTQYF.

This clonotype was observed many times. The genes are TRBV29-1 and TRBJ2-3; perhaps TRBD1 as D (6 bases). The CDR3 runs 17 residues. The germline gives CDR1 SQVTM, CDR2 ANQGSEA. Trimming took 3 bases from V and 0 from J, leaving 19 bases between them. CDR3 residues: CSVDTDSPRSSTDTQYF. The CDR3 DNA follows: TGCAGCGTTGATACGGACAGCCCCAGATCTAGCACAGATACGCAGTATTTT.

The chain recombines TRBV7-6 with TRBJ1-6; D is uncertain. Germline CDR1 and CDR2: SGHVS and FNYEAQ. The CDR3 covers 16 residues. V lost 2 bases, J lost 0 bases, and 8 bases lay in between. The CDR3 reads CASSLYPSSYNSPLHF. The CDR3 region has the DNA TGTGCCAGCAGCTTATATCCGAGCTCCTATAATTCACCCCTCCACTTT. The variable domain in full, with the rest retrieved from reference TRBV7-6 and TRBJ1-6, is GAGVSQSPRYKVTKRGQDVALRCDPISGHVSLYWYRQALGQGPEFLTYFNYEAQQDKSGLPNDRFSAERPEGSISTLTIQRTEQRDSAMYRCASSLYPSSYNSPLHFGNGTRLTVT.

This clonotype appeared a few times. The chain couples TRBV7-9 to TRBJ2-5; TRBD1 or TRBD2 may be the D gene (5 bases each). Trimming stripped 4 bases from V and 4 bases from J, with 10 bases between. Germline V gives CDR1 SEHNR, CDR2 FQNEAQ (reference sequence). The length of the CDR3 is 13 residues. CDR3 residues: CASSSGATETQYF. The CDR3 nucleotides are TGTGCCAGCAGCTCCGGGGCGACAGAGACCCAGTACTTC.

This clonotype was seen many times. The V gene is TRBV5-1, the J gene TRBJ1-5, with D maybe TRBD1 (5 bases). The CDR3 is 14 amino acids. The germline V and J ends were trimmed by 2 bases and 1 base, with 7 bases remaining between them. Germline V gene data show CDR1 as SGHRS and CDR2 as YFSETQ. For the CDR3, the DNA is TGCGCCAGCAGCTTATCAGGGAGCAATCAGCCCCAGCATTTT. Amino acid sequence: CASSLSGSNQPQHF.

The chain joins TRBV7-9 to TRBJ1-1; D unresolved. The CDR3 runs 13 residues. Germline V gene lookup returns CDR1 SEHNR and CDR2 FQNEAQ (reference sequence). V dropped 5 bases and J dropped 9 bases, with 16 bases sitting between them. CDR3 bases: TGTGCCAGCAGCCCCCCGGAGAGGGATCAAGCTTTCTTT. This encodes CASSPPERDQAFF.

This clonotype was seen only a few times. The chain links TRBV20-1 to TRBJ2-7; D remains ambiguous. Germline values: CDR1 DFQATT, CDR2 SNEGSKA (reference sequence). Trimming stripped 0 bases from V and 0 bases from J, with 6 bases between. The CDR3 spans 13 residues. The CDR3 is CSARDQDSYEQYF. The CDR3 DNA reads as TGCAGTGCTAGAGATCAGGACTCCTACGAGCAGTACTTC.

A few counts support this clonotype. The J gene is TRBJ1-2, the V gene TRBV7-9, with unresolved D. Germline CDR1 SEHNR, CDR2 FQNEAQ (reference sequence). V lost 8 bases and J 6 bases, leaving 1 base between the germline ends. This CDR3 has 8 residues. CDR3 nucleotides: TGTGCCAGCGATGGCTACACCTTC. Protein: CASDGYTF.

This clonotype was seen only a few times. The chain joins TRBV5-1 to TRBJ2-3; D not certain. Looked up from germline, CDR1 is SGHRS and CDR2 is YFSETQ. Trimming removed 6 bases at V and 14 bases at J, with 19 bases between. CDR3 size: 12 residues. The CDR3 nucleotides read TGCGCCAGCAACCTGCTAGTCCCACTCCGGTATTTT. Its protein is CASNLLVPLRYF.

This clonotype was counted many times. CDR3 protein: CASSLGSAGGPDSYNEQFF. The CDR3 coding sequence is TGCGCCAGCAGCTTGGGTTCGGCGGGAGGGCCCGACTCCTACAATGAGCAGTTCTTC. The V and J genes are TRBV5-1 and TRBJ2-1, with 9 bases that match TRBD2. V dropped 0 bases and J dropped 0; count of bases not matched to a gene: 10. The CDR3 spans 19 residues. Germline CDR1 reads SGHRS; CDR2 reads YFSETQ.

This clonotype has at least ten counts. The V gene is TRBV20-1, the J gene TRBJ1-1; TRBD1 matches at 9 bases. V trimming: 1 base; J trimming: 3 bases; junction bases outside the gene matches: 0. This CDR3 is 13 amino acids long. The germline gives CDR1 DFQATT, CDR2 SNEGSKA (reference sequence). The CDR3 DNA reads as TGCAGTGCTAGAGGACAGGGGGACACTGAAGCTTTCTTT. Encoded protein: CSARGQGDTEAFF.

The V gene is TRBV11-3, the J gene TRBJ2-1, with D hard to call. This CDR3 is built from 16 residues. CDR1 is SGHNT, CDR2 YENEEA, per germline. V shed 1 base and J shed 0 bases, with 10 bases lying between them. The CDR3 nucleotides read TGTGCCAGCAGCTTAGGACTGATAAGCTCCTACAATGAGCAGTTCTTC. Residues: CASSLGLISSYNEQFF.

This rearrangement joins TRBV5-4 to TRBJ2-7; D is perhaps TRBD1 (5 bases). Trimming shortened V by 2 bases and J by 2 bases, and 14 bases separated the two germline ends. In germline, CDR1 is SGHNT, CDR2 YYREEE (reference sequence). The CDR3 runs 15 residues. The CDR3 nucleotides are TGTGCCAGCAGCTTACAGGTTGTGGCTCCCTACGAGCAGTACTTC. Translating it yields CASSLQVVAPYEQYF. Full variable domain (rest looked up from reference TRBV5-4 and TRBJ2-7): ETGVTQSPTHLIKTRGQQVTLRCSSQSGHNTVSWYQQALGQGPQFIFQYYREEENGRGNFPPRFSGLQFPNYSSELNVNALELDDSALYLCASSLQVVAPYEQYFGPGTRLTVT.

The rearrangement joins TRBV2 to TRBJ2-3; 7 bases line up with TRBD2. This CDR3 contains 15 residues. The V segment lost 2 bases and the J segment 3 bases; nucleotides outside the gene matches: 5. Per germline, CDR1 SNHLY and CDR2 FYNNEI. The chain's CDR3 is CASSESGGGTDTQYF. CDR3 nucleotide sequence: TGTGCCAGCAGTGAATCTGGCGGGGGTACAGATACGCAGTATTTT.

The CDR3 is CASSQEGSAGGWVNEQFF. The CDR3 nucleotides are TGCGCCAGCAGCCAAGAAGGGAGCGCGGGGGGTTGGGTGAATGAGCAGTTCTTC. This chain connects TRBV4-1 to TRBJ2-1, with 8 bases that match TRBD2. The CDR3 loop spans 18 amino acids. From germline, CDR1 is MGHRA and CDR2 YSYEKL. V shed 0 bases and J 7 bases; nucleotides not matched to a gene: 14.

This clonotype was counted a few times. V usage is TRBV2 and J usage is TRBJ2-5, with unresolved D. Germline-derived CDR1 and CDR2 are SNHLY and FYNNEI. Deletions cut 6 bases from V and 5 bases from J, with 7 bases between. CDR3 length equals 11 residues. CDR3 bases: TGTGCCAGCAGGGCATCGGAGACCCAGTACTTC. Protein product: CASRASETQYF.

This clonotype has a handful of counts. This chain links TRBV6-2 or TRBV6-3 with TRBJ2-7, with D tentatively TRBD2 (6 bases). V was trimmed by 4 bases and J by 3 bases, leaving 13 bases between them. Germline V gives CDR1 MNHEY, CDR2 SVGEGT. The CDR3 has 14 residues. The CDR3 here is CASSFSGLIYEQYF. For the CDR3, the DNA is TGTGCCAGCAGTTTCTCGGGACTGATCTACGAGCAGTACTTC.

This clonotype was detected only a few times. The rearrangement links TRBV20-1 to TRBJ2-5; D could derive from TRBD1 or TRBD2 (5 bases each). V gave up 6 bases and J gave up 2 bases, with 16 bases separating them. Germline CDR1 is DFQATT and CDR2 is SNEGSKA (reference sequence). The CDR3 totals 14 residues. CDR3 nucleotide sequence: TGCAGTGCCCTGGGGGAAACAGGACAAGAGACCCAGTACTTC. Encoded protein: CSALGETGQETQYF.